A single sample gave rise to the 29 T cell receptor beta chains below, sequenced in a study of spatial heterogeneity in lung cancer. Using its own MiXCR run on the 5' RACE reads, TCRdb lists one record per CDR3 protein. The sample holds under 150,000 distinct CDR3 sequences, about 12% seen once. Time point: blood at routine non-recurrence follow-up after resection. Material for sequencing was whole RNA from tumor, nontumor lung or frozen PBMC, left unsorted. Sequencing used PBMCs, obtained at follow-up. Receptors originate from a male donor with early-stage non-small cell lung cancer.

This clonotype was observed a few times. V is TRBV5-1 and J is TRBJ2-3, with TRBD2 matching 7 bases. The germline gives CDR1 SGHRS, CDR2 YFSETQ. J gave up 2 bases and V 3 bases, and 9 bases lay outside the gene matches. CDR3 size: 16 residues. The CDR3 loop reads CASSSGGSRSTDTQYF. The CDR3, as DNA: TGCGCCAGCAGCTCCGGGGGGAGCAGATCCACAGATACGCAGTATTTT.

This clonotype has at least ten counts. The rearrangement links TRBV20-1 to TRBJ2-3; 8 positions match TRBD2. Trimming removed 5 bases from V and 2 bases from J; junction bases left unmatched: 15. CDR1 and CDR2 from the germline V gene are DFQATT and SNEGSKA (reference sequence). The CDR3 is made up of 17 amino acids. This chain's CDR3 is CSAHNSGGHKYTDTQYF. CDR3 nucleotide sequence: TGCAGTGCTCATAACTCGGGGGGGCATAAATACACAGATACGCAGTATTTT.

This clonotype was counted only a few times. The chain uses TRBV9 and TRBJ1-5; D is possibly TRBD1 (5 bases). Between the trimmed V and J ends, which lost 4 bases and 5 bases, there was a span of 16 bases. CDR3 length: 15 residues. CDR1 is SGDLS, CDR2 YYNGEE, per germline. This CDR3 is CASSPTDSYYQPQHF. CDR3 sequence (DNA): TGTGCCAGCAGCCCGACCGACAGTTATTATCAGCCCCAGCATTTT.

The rearrangement links TRBV5-4 to TRBJ2-4; 9 bases line up with TRBD1. The V and J ends lost 4 bases and 1 base, in that order; junction bases with no gene match: 9. This CDR3 is built from 17 residues. Germline V gene data show CDR1 as SGHNT and CDR2 as YYREEE (reference sequence). The CDR3 DNA reads as TGTGCCAGCAGCCCAGGGACAGGGAAGATTGCCAAAAACATTCAGTACTTC. As protein: CASSPGTGKIAKNIQYF.

On this clonotype: Just one base apart from a much larger clone, this may be a read error. This chain uses TRBV29-1 with TRBJ1-4; 8 bases align to TRBD1. This CDR3 spans 13 amino acids. The trim removed 7 bases at V and 5 bases at J, leaving 6 bases unmatched. Germline lookup yields CDR1 SQVTM and CDR2 ANQGSEA. The CDR3 reads CSAARTGNEKLFF. CDR3 coding DNA: TGCAGCGCGGCCAGGACAGGGAATGAAAAACTGTTTTTT. Full variable domain (rest looked up from reference TRBV29-1 and TRBJ1-4): SAVISQKPSRDICQRGTSLTIQCQVDSQVTMMFWYRQQPGQSLTLIATANQGSEATYESGFVIDKFPISRPNLTFSTLTVSNMSPEDSSIYLCSAARTGNEKLFFGSGTQLSVL.

The sample holds a few counts of this clonotype. The rearrangement links TRBV12-3 or TRBV12-4 to TRBJ2-5, with 11 bases aligning to TRBD2. This CDR3 region has 16 residues. V shed 5 bases and J 1 base; nucleotides not matched to a gene: 6. Here the CDR3 reads CASSHSSGGIQETQYF. The CDR3, as DNA: TGTGCCAGCAGTCACTCTAGCGGGGGGATCCAAGAGACCCAGTACTTC.

The chain links TRBV19 to TRBJ2-7; D is uncertain. Between the trimmed V and J ends, which lost 0 bases and 2 bases, there was a span of 11 bases. The CDR3 covers 15 residues. Germline V gives CDR1 LNHDA, CDR2 SQIVND (reference sequence). The CDR3 loop is CASSIDRTGPYEQYF. In nucleotides, the CDR3 is TGTGCCAGTAGTATAGACCGGACGGGCCCCTACGAGCAGTACTTC.

The J gene is TRBJ2-3, the V gene TRBV9; 12 bases line up with TRBD2. This CDR3 has 17 residues. Looked up from germline, CDR1 is SGDLS and CDR2 is YYNGEE. V shed 4 bases, J shed 0 bases, and the junction held 6 bases outside the gene matches. CDR3 DNA: TGTGCCAGCAGCCTCTTTGGACTAGCGGGAAGCACAGATACGCAGTATTTT. This gives the protein CASSLFGLAGSTDTQYF.

V is TRBV4-1 and J is TRBJ1-1; D uncertain. With 3 bases removed from V and 0 bases from J, the gap between germline ends came to 8 bases. Germline V gene lookup returns CDR1 MGHRA and CDR2 YSYEKL. This CDR3 spans 14 amino acids. CDR3 in DNA: TGCGCCAGCAGCCAGGGTATTATGAACACTGAAGCTTTCTTT. Translating it yields CASSQGIMNTEAFF.

This clonotype was found many times. The CDR3 nucleotides are TGCGCCAGCAGCCAAGAAGACAGGAATTACAATGAGCAGTTCTTC. This sequence encodes CASSQEDRNYNEQFF. This chain connects TRBV4-3 to TRBJ2-1; maybe TRBD1 (6 bases). Trimming cost V 0 bases and J 4 bases, with 10 bases left between them. The CDR3 contains 15 residues. Looked up from germline, CDR1 is LGHNA and CDR2 is YSLEER.

This clonotype has just a few counts. Here the CDR3 reads CASRRQVTDTQYF. In DNA form, the CDR3 reads TGTGCCAGCAGACGACAAGTCACAGATACGCAGTATTTT. The chain uses TRBV7-2 and TRBJ2-3, with no clear D. Trimming left V 6 bases short and J 2 bases short, with 9 bases between. CDR1 SGHTA and CDR2 FQGNSA come from the germline V gene. The CDR3 runs to 13 residues. Based on the CDR3 plus reference TRBV7-2 and TRBJ2-3, the full variable domain is GAGVSQSPSNKVTEKGKDVELRCDPISGHTALYWYRQSLGQGLEFLIYFQGNSAPDKSGLPSDRFSAERTGGSVSTLTIQRTQQEDSAVYLCASRRQVTDTQYFGPGTRLTVL.

This clonotype was detected a few times. The chain recombines TRBV5-6 with TRBJ2-6, with 9 positions matching TRBD1. V shed 5 bases, J shed 2 bases, and the junction held 5 bases outside the gene matches. CDR1 is SGHDT, CDR2 YYEEEE, per germline. CDR3 size: 16 residues. The chain's CDR3 is CASSKTGGAGANVLTF. The CDR3 DNA reads as TGTGCCAGCAGTAAAACAGGGGGCGCTGGGGCCAACGTCCTGACTTTC.

The CDR3 region is CASSRTGREYTGELFF. CDR3 bases: TGTGCCAGCAGCCGGACAGGGAGAGAGTACACCGGGGAGCTGTTTTTT. This chain joins TRBV7-9 and TRBJ2-2; 8 bases fit TRBD1. CDR1 and CDR2 from the germline V gene are SEHNR and FQNEAQ (reference sequence). V shed 5 bases and J 3 bases; nucleotides not matched to a gene: 8. The CDR3 extends over 16 amino acids.

This chain joins TRBV18 and TRBJ2-7; D ambiguous. V was pared by 1 base and J by 5 bases, with 6 bases between. The CDR3 consists of 12 residues. Germline CDR1 is KGHSH and CDR2 is LQKENI. The CDR3 sequence is CASSPRTDEQYF. The CDR3, as DNA: TGTGCCAGCTCACCACGTACCGACGAGCAGTACTTC.

The sample holds one count of this clonotype. This chain links TRBV2 with TRBJ1-1; 11 bases are shared with TRBD1. The length of the CDR3 is 13 residues. Unmatched junction bases numbered 7, after V lost 6 bases and J lost 10 bases. The V gene's germline CDR1 is SNHLY and CDR2 FYNNEI. CDR3 in amino acids: CASRTGQGDPAFF. DNA of the CDR3: TGTGCCAGCAGAACGGGACAGGGGGATCCAGCTTTCTTT.

The genes are TRBV7-2 and TRBJ1-5, with D unclear. Trimming cost V 0 bases and J 4 bases, with 10 bases left between them. The CDR3 extends over 15 amino acids. Germline V gene lookup returns CDR1 SGHTA and CDR2 FQGNSA. DNA for the CDR3: TGTGCCAGCAGCTTAGCGAGGCAAATAAATCAGCCCCAGCATTTT. As protein: CASSLARQINQPQHF.

This clonotype has a count of ten or more. This chain joins TRBV4-3 and TRBJ2-1; 11 bases map to TRBD2. This CDR3 has 15 amino acids. Germline lookup yields CDR1 LGHNA and CDR2 YSLEER. V was pared by 4 bases and J by 5 bases, with 4 bases of the junction left unmatched. The CDR3 protein is CASSLLAGDDNEQFF. Here the CDR3 DNA reads TGCGCCAGCAGCCTACTAGCGGGGGACGACAATGAGCAGTTCTTC.

This clonotype was counted between two and nine times. In nucleotides, the CDR3 is TGTGCCTGGAGCGCGGACCGCAAAAATGAGCAGTTCTTC. This sequence encodes CAWSADRKNEQFF. The rearrangement links TRBV30 to TRBJ2-1; the D is unclear. V lost 3 bases and J 7 bases, leaving 13 bases between the germline ends. The germline V gene encodes CDR1 GTSNPN and CDR2 SVGIG (reference sequence). This CDR3 is 13 amino acids long.

The J gene is TRBJ2-7, the V gene TRBV28; maybe TRBD2 (5 bases). Germline V lookup: CDR1 MDHEN, CDR2 SYDVKM. With 7 bases removed from V and 0 bases from J, the gap between germline ends came to 10 bases. The CDR3 runs 13 residues. CDR3 residues: CASISGFSYEQYF. For the CDR3, the DNA is TGTGCCAGCATATCGGGGTTCTCCTACGAGCAGTACTTC.

This clonotype was recorded at least ten times. The V gene is TRBV7-2, the J gene TRBJ1-5; D not resolved. Germline loops: CDR1 SGHTA, CDR2 FQGNSA. CDR3 length: 14 amino acids. V was shortened by 2 bases and J by 6 bases, with 11 bases between the two germline ends. The CDR3 reads CASSLSIPGQPQHF. CDR3 sequence (DNA): TGTGCCAGCAGCTTATCGATCCCTGGTCAGCCCCAGCATTTT.

This clonotype was detected only a few times. The germline gene is not matched at one end of the junction; a read error may be the cause. J is TRBJ2-7 and V is TRBV7-9; the match to TRBD2 covers 10 bases. The CDR3 has 12 residues. Germline CDR1 is SEHNR and CDR2 is FQNEAQ (reference sequence). In DNA form, the CDR3 reads TGTGCCAGCAGCACCCTAGCGGGGGCCCCCGAATTC. This codes for CASSTLAGAPEF.

Ten or more counts support this clonotype. The chain is built from TRBV5-6 and TRBJ2-3, with TRBD1 matching 8 bases. There are 15 residues in the CDR3. V gave up 2 bases and J gave up 3 bases; unmatched junction bases: 5. CDR1 is SGHDT and CDR2 is YYEEEE in the germline V gene. The CDR3 here is CASSLRTGWTDTQYF. As DNA, the CDR3 is TGTGCCAGCAGCTTAAGGACAGGGTGGACAGATACGCAGTATTTT.

This clonotype has more than one count but fewer than ten. This chain links TRBV28 with TRBJ1-2, with no clear D. The V gene's germline CDR1 is MDHEN and CDR2 SYDVKM. V was pared by 6 bases and J by 4 bases, with 21 bases between. This CDR3 spans 16 amino acids. The CDR3 here is CASSSPRPSPGYGYTF. CDR3 DNA sequence: TGTGCCAGCAGCTCGCCTCGACCCTCTCCCGGCTATGGCTACACCTTC.

This clonotype was seen ten or more times. The chain is built from TRBV10-3 and TRBJ1-6; D is unresolved. Trimming took 7 bases from V and 0 from J, leaving 13 bases between them. The CDR3 contains 16 residues. CDR1 is ENHRY and CDR2 is SYGVKD in the germline V gene. In DNA form, the CDR3 reads TGTGCCATCAAGAGTTCGGGGAGCTCCTATAATTCACCCCTCCACTTT. Protein sequence: CAIKSSGSSYNSPLHF.

This clonotype is medium-sized. The gene calls are TRBV28 and TRBJ2-1; TRBD1 agrees at 7 bases. Germline CDR1 is MDHEN and CDR2 is SYDVKM. The CDR3 has 14 amino acids. The trim removed 8 bases at V and 5 bases at J, leaving 9 bases unmatched. DNA for the CDR3: TGTGCCAGCTGGGACAGAAGAAACAACAATGAGCAGTTCTTC. Amino acids: CASWDRRNNNEQFF.

This chain joins TRBV7-9 and TRBJ1-2; 7 bases fit TRBD1. This CDR3 spans 17 amino acids. Germline-derived CDR1 and CDR2 are SEHNR and FQNEAQ (reference sequence). Trimming cost V 5 bases and J 3 bases; bases outside gene matches: 15. This CDR3 reads CASSAWDRKITHYGYTF. In DNA form, the CDR3 reads TGTGCCAGCAGCGCCTGGGACAGAAAGATAACCCACTATGGCTACACCTTC.

This clonotype was seen a few times. The V and J genes are TRBV20-1 and TRBJ2-7, with D tentatively TRBD2 (5 bases). Trimming pared 5 bases from V and 6 bases from J, leaving 23 bases between. The CDR3 loop spans 15 amino acids. The germline V gene encodes CDR1 DFQATT and CDR2 SNEGSKA (reference sequence). The CDR3: CSAWTSRGSLREQYF. The CDR3, as DNA: TGCAGTGCTTGGACTTCCCGGGGTTCCCTGCGCGAGCAGTACTTC.

This clonotype was recorded a few times. This sequence joins TRBV30 and TRBJ2-1, with 7 bases matching TRBD1. Germline lookup yields CDR1 GTSNPN and CDR2 SVGIG (reference sequence). Germline trimming cut 0 bases from V and 7 bases from J; bases unmatched to any gene: 6. The CDR3 extends over 14 amino acids. CDR3 region: CAWSVQGTLNEQFF. DNA of the CDR3: TGTGCCTGGAGTGTACAGGGGACATTGAATGAGCAGTTCTTC.

There are many counts of this clonotype. V gene TRBV6-5 combines with J gene TRBJ2-5; D is ambiguous. Germline V lookup: CDR1 MNHEY, CDR2 SVGAGI. There are 14 residues in the CDR3. Trimming shortened V by 5 bases and J by 0 bases, and 10 bases separated the two germline ends. The CDR3 DNA sequence: TGTGCCAGCAGTATCCAGCCGTACCAAGAGACCCAGTACTTC. It yields the protein CASSIQPYQETQYF.